This T cell receptor (beta chain) appears in the sequencing data of a study of human T cells and chemical hapten exposure. Study summary: 2% DPC applied to a roughly 2 cm by roughly 2 cm arm area sensitized donors. A mostly female patient group had alopecia areata, totalis or universalis. Small pooled library volume differences mainly caused per-sample TCR yield variation. Overall study findings and caveats: Clustering by CDR3 similarity yielded significantly more large clusters from expanded TCRs than controls.

Germline trimming cut 5 bases from V and 4 bases from J; bases unmatched to any gene: 5. The CDR3 is 13 residues long. Per germline, CDR1 MDHEN and CDR2 SYDVKM. This clonotype was found a few times. The antigen remains unidentified. TCRdb called the RACE reads again in MiXCR, with one record for every CDR3 protein. This sample has some 330,000 distinct CDR3 sequences; around 5.5% occur once, and the top ten carry 7% to 10%. The sample's time point: pre-sensitization, week 0. Indicated treatment: therapeutic diphenylcyclopropenone sensitization with weekly scalp DPC. This receptor was identified in a woman aged 18-30 years with alopecia areata. Some clones in this sample may be carry-over from other donors' samples. The sequences come from whole blood, collected in connection with sensitization to the hapten diphenylcyclopropenone (DPC). The chain carries TRBV28 and TRBJ2-7; 7 bases align to TRBD1. The DNA of the CDR3 is TGTGCCAGCAGTGATCGACAGGGTTACGAGCAGTACTTC. Protein sequence: CASSDRQGYEQYF.